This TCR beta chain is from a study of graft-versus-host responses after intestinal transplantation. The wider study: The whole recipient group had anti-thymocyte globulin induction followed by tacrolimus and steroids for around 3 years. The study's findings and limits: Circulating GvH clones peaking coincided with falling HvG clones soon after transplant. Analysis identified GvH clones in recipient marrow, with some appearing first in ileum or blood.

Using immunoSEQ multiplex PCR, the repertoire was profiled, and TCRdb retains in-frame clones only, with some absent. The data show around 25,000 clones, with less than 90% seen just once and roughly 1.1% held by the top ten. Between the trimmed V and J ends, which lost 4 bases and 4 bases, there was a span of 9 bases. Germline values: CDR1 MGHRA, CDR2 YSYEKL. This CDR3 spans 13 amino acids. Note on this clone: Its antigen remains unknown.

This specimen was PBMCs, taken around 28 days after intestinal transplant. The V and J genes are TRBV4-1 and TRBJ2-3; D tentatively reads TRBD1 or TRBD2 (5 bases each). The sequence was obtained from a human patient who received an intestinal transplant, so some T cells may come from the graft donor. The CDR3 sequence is CASSPRDPDTQYF. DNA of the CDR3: TGCGCCAGCAGCCCCCGGGACCCAGATACGCAGTATTTT.